Following are 11 T cell receptor beta chains from one sample sequenced in a study of CD8+ T cells in alopecia areata. Reverse transcription of extracted RNA yielded cDNA, which provided the sequencing template. TCRdb's table, derived via immunoSEQ multiplex PCR, lists solely in-frame clones and lacks some. The data contain 110,000 or so clones, about 60% of them singletons. Sequencing used NKG2D-low CD8+ T cells sorted from blood. The receptors shown here come from a human donor with alopecia areata.

Written as DNA, the CDR3 is TGTGCCAGCAGTTCCCGACTGACTAGCACAGATACGCAGTATTTT. This codes for CASSSRLTSTDTQYF. The genes are TRBV27 and TRBJ2-3; D unclear. V was trimmed by 4 bases and J by 0 bases, leaving 11 bases between them. This CDR3 has 15 residues. Germline V gives CDR1 MNHEY, CDR2 SMNVEV (reference sequence).

The V call is TRBV25-1, the J call TRBJ1-4; TRBD1 matches at 10 bases. J gave up 9 bases and V 8 bases, and 3 bases lay outside the gene matches. The CDR3 runs 12 residues. Germline loops: CDR1 MGHDK, CDR2 SYGVNS. The CDR3 loop is CASGTGDQKLFF. The CDR3 nucleotides read TGTGCCAGCGGGACAGGGGATCAAAAACTGTTTTTT.

The chain joins TRBV19 to TRBJ2-1; D not certain. CDR3 length: 12 residues. Germline V gene sequence: CDR1 LNHDA, CDR2 SQIVND (reference sequence). Trimming removed 1 base at V and 9 bases at J, with 7 bases between. CDR3 protein: CASSIGTGEQFF. CDR3 DNA sequence: TGTGCCAGTAGTATAGGGACGGGTGAGCAGTTCTTC.

J is TRBJ1-5 and V is TRBV25-1; perhaps TRBD1 as D (6 bases). With 7 bases removed from V and 4 bases from J, the gap between germline ends came to 8 bases. Germline CDR1 is MGHDK and CDR2 is SYGVNS. CDR3 length equals 12 residues. Here the CDR3 DNA reads TGTGCCAGCAAAACAGGGAATCAGCCCCAGCATTTT. The encoded protein is CASKTGNQPQHF. The whole variable domain, remainder taken from reference TRBV25-1 and TRBJ1-5, is EADIYQTPRYLVIGTGKKITLECSQTMGHDKMYWYQQDPGMELHLIHYSYGVNSTEKGDLSSESTVSRIRTEHFPLTLESARPSHTSQYLCASKTGNQPQHFGDGTRLSIL.

The rearrangement links TRBV19 to TRBJ2-7; 7 bases align to TRBD1. Germline lookup yields CDR1 LNHDA and CDR2 SQIVND (reference sequence). V shed 5 bases, J shed 5 bases, and the junction held 9 bases outside the gene matches. This CDR3 region has 14 residues. The DNA for the CDR3 is TGTGCCAGTAGTCTTGGAAGGGGGCTAAACGAGCAGTACTTC. The encoded protein is CASSLGRGLNEQYF.

This chain joins TRBV13 and TRBJ2-7; 8 nucleotides match TRBD2. There are 13 residues in the CDR3. Trimming cost V 4 bases and J 4 bases; bases outside gene matches: 3. In germline, CDR1 is PRHDT, CDR2 FYEKMQ (reference sequence). The CDR3 loop reads CASSSGTRYEQYF. CDR3 nucleotides: TGTGCCAGCAGCTCCGGGACTAGGTACGAGCAGTACTTC.

This clone has a handful of counts. V and J are TRBV19 and TRBJ1-4, with D possibly TRBD1 on 6 matching bases. Trimming cost V 9 bases and J 5 bases, with 16 bases left between them. CDR1 LNHDA and CDR2 SQIVND come from the germline V gene (reference sequence). The CDR3 is 14 residues long. CDR3 nucleotides: TGTGCCAGCACCAACTGGGGGCCCAATGAAAAACTGTTTTTT. Translation: CASTNWGPNEKLFF.

With respect to this clone: The CDR3 carries no conserved terminal phenylalanine or tryptophan, so it likely arises from a read error. The chain is built from TRBV27 and TRBJ2-7; D not resolved. The CDR3 is 14 amino acids. Trimming stripped 0 bases from V and 2 bases from J, with 8 bases between. In germline, CDR1 is MNHEY, CDR2 SMNVEV (reference sequence). CDR3 DNA sequence: TGTGCCAGCAGTTTATCCGGCAGCACCTACGAGCAGTACCTC. Translating it yields CASSLSGSTYEQYL.

The chain recombines TRBV6-5 with TRBJ2-5, with D perhaps TRBD2 (5 bases). The CDR3 runs to 15 residues. Trimming took off 2 bases at V and 2 bases at J, with 12 bases between the two ends. Looked up from germline, CDR1 is MNHEY and CDR2 is SVGAGI. CDR3 nucleotides: TGTGCCAGCAGTTACGCCCTAGCTGCTCAAGAGACCCAGTACTTC. It specifies CASSYALAAQETQYF.

This chain uses TRBV27 with TRBJ2-5; D gene uncertain. The CDR3 runs 15 residues. The V and J ends lost 6 bases and 3 bases respectively, with 17 bases between them. CDR1 is MNHEY and CDR2 is SMNVEV in the germline V gene (reference sequence). Written as DNA, the CDR3 is TGTGCCAGCAGACGCTGGACCGGGCCGAAAGAGACCCAGTACTTC. Translating gives CASRRWTGPKETQYF.

The chain is built from TRBV7-8 and TRBJ1-5; D not resolved. This CDR3 has 12 residues. CDR1 is SGHVS and CDR2 is FQNEAQ in the germline V gene. V dropped 2 bases and J dropped 3 bases, with 2 bases sitting between them. The CDR3 region is CASSLPNQPQHF. CDR3 DNA sequence: TGTGCCAGCAGCTTACCCAATCAGCCCCAGCATTTT. Using reference TRBV7-8 and TRBJ1-5 for the parts outside the CDR3, the full variable domain is GAGVSQSPRYKVAKRGQDVALRCDPISGHVSLFWYQQALGQGPEFLTYFQNEAQLDKSGLPSDRFFAERPEGSVSTLKIQRTQQEDSAVYLCASSLPNQPQHFGDGTRLSIL.